This entry describes one T cell receptor beta chain. The length of the CDR3 is 15 residues. Per germline, CDR1 MGHRA and CDR2 YSYEKL. V dropped 1 base and J dropped 8; count of bases not matched to a gene: 4. Naive CD8 cells, CD45RO-negative and positively selected for CCR7, excluded terminally differentiated effector memory CD45RA+ cells. Repertoires were generated with immunoSEQ multiplex PCR, while TCRdb's copy carries only in-frame clones and drops some. The sample comprises about 2 million clones, roughly 95% of which are singletons, and 0.85% to 1.2% rests with the top ten. This entry belongs to a study of shared clonotypes between healthy human individuals.

Sequenced material: naive CD8+ T cells sorted from blood. The chain carries TRBV4-1 and TRBJ2-1; 11 bases are shared with TRBD2. This clonotype was obtained from a man aged 18 to 30 in good health. DNA of the CDR3: TGCGCCAGCAGCCAAGGGACTAGCGGGTTTTATGAGCAGTTCTTC. This codes for CASSQGTSGFYEQFF.